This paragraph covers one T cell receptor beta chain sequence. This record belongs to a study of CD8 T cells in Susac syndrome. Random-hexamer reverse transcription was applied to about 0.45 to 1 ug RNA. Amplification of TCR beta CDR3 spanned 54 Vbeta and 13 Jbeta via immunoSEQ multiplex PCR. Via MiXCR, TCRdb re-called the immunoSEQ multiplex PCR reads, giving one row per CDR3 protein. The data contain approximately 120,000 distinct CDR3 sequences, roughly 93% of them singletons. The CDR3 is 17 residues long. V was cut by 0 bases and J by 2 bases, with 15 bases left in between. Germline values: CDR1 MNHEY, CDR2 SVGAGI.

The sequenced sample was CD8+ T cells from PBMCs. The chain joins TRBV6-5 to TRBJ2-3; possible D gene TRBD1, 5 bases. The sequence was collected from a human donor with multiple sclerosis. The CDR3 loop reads CASSYSKLDTYTDTQYF. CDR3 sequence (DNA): TGTGCCAGCAGTTACTCGAAGTTGGACACATACACAGATACGCAGTATTTT.